Below are 8 T cell receptor beta chains sequenced from a single sample in a study of kidney transplant recipient with SARS-CoV-2 infection. TCRdb ran MiXCR on the reads and lists one entry per CDR3 protein. The sample consists of approximately 250,000 distinct CDR3 sequences, more than 25% of them appearing once. Sequenced material: a blood sample, taken at baseline and on roughly day 120 from a kidney transplant recipient. These receptors were collected from a young adult male patient who had COVID-19 and was a kidney transplant recipient. The graft donor may have given rise to some T cells.

The genes are TRBV3-1 and TRBJ2-3, with TRBD2 matching 13 bases. Germline-derived CDR1 and CDR2 are LGHDT and YNNKEL (reference sequence). This CDR3 has 15 residues. V shed 4 bases and J 3 bases; nucleotides not matched to a gene: 1. In nucleotides, the CDR3 is TGTGCCAGCAGCCGACTAGCGGGAGGAACAGATACGCAGTATTTT. It translates to CASSRLAGGTDTQYF.

On this clonotype: A read error may explain this, as a much larger clone is one base away. The J gene is TRBJ1-2, the V gene TRBV30; D gene unclear. This CDR3 is built from 16 residues. Germline CDR1 is GTSNPN and CDR2 is SVGIG (reference sequence). The CDR3: CAWRSSRYRKTYGCTF. Here the CDR3 DNA reads TGTGCCTGGCGATCGTCGCGTTATAGAAAGACCTATGGCTGCACCTTC. Full variable domain (missing parts from reference TRBV30 and TRBJ1-2): SQTIHQWPATLVQPVGSPLSLECTVEGTSNPNLYWYRQAAGRGLQLLFYSVGIGQISSEVPQNLSASRPQDRQFILSSKKLLLSDSGFYLCAWRSSRYRKTYGCTFGSGTRLTVV.

Note on this clonotype: Sequence at one end of the junction differs from germline and may be a read error. The V gene is TRBV2, the J gene TRBJ2-1, with TRBD1 matching 10 bases. CDR1 and CDR2 (germline): SNHLY, FYNNEI. This CDR3 is built from 15 residues. CDR3 amino acids: CASSLRQGAVNERFF. The CDR3 nucleotides are TGTGCCAGCAGTTTGAGACAGGGGGCCGTCAATGAGCGGTTCTTC.

Remarks on this clonotype: Since a much larger clone is just one base distant, this may be a read error. The gene calls are TRBV12-3 or TRBV12-4 and TRBJ2-5, with 9 bases matching TRBD2. The CDR3 loop spans 14 amino acids. V was clipped by 8 bases and J by 5 bases; unmatched bases: 9. The CDR3 spells CASGSAGGPETQYF. For the CDR3, the DNA is TGTGCCAGCGGCTCGGCGGGAGGGCCGGAGACCCAGTACTTC.

This clonotype was found many times. The rearrangement uses TRBV6-1 and TRBJ1-3; 8 bases map to TRBD1. J lost 4 bases, V lost 6 bases, and 11 bases had no gene match. CDR3 length: 16 residues. Per the germline V gene, CDR1 is MNHNS and CDR2 is SASEGT. The chain's CDR3 is CASSPPKGQAGNTIYF. CDR3 DNA sequence: TGTGCCAGCAGCCCCCCAAAGGGACAGGCCGGAAACACCATATATTTT.

The sample holds many counts of this clonotype. The chain joins TRBV28 to TRBJ2-2, with D possibly being TRBD1 or TRBD2 (5 bases each). Trimming removed 5 bases from V and 5 bases from J, with 18 bases in between. Germline CDR1 reads MDHEN; CDR2 reads SYDVKM. This CDR3 is built from 16 residues. The CDR3 here is CASSPYPRDHTGELFF. For the CDR3, the DNA is TGTGCCAGCAGTCCCTATCCACGGGACCATACCGGGGAGCTGTTTTTT. The variable domain in full, with the rest retrieved from reference TRBV28 and TRBJ2-2, is DVKVTQSSRYLVKRTGEKVFLECVQDMDHENMFWYRQDPGLGLRLIYFSYDVKMKEKGDIPEGYSVSREKKERFSLILESASTNQTSMYLCASSPYPRDHTGELFFGEGSRLTVL.

This clonotype was observed many times. The V and J genes are TRBV7-8 and TRBJ1-2; D uncertain. V was cut by 5 bases and J by 4 bases, with 23 bases left in between. CDR3 size: 17 residues. The germline V gene has CDR1 SGHVS and CDR2 FQNEAQ. CDR3 region: CASSVEVFTRKTYGYTF. CDR3 nucleotides: TGTGCCAGCAGCGTAGAAGTGTTTACCCGAAAGACCTATGGCTACACCTTC.

With regard to this clonotype: The conserved phenylalanine or tryptophan is not found at the CDR3 terminus, so this likely reflects a read error. The DNA is left out, because the CDR3 cannot be placed on it with certainty; the CDR3 is given as TCRdb lists it. The J gene is TRBJ1-2, the V gene TRBV10-2. Including both end residues, the CDR3 is 17 amino acids long. The V gene's germline CDR1 is WSHSY and CDR2 SAAADI. The CDR3: CASSWIRTSRKTYGSTL.